This TCR beta chain was observed in a study of T cells in localized non-small cell lung cancer. Whole-study results and caveats: The greatest T cell clonality was found in uninvolved adjacent lung (higher than in tumor). There was an association of higher blood T cell density with longer overall survival. Appearing in adjacent lung were a median about 60 of the top 100 tumor clones. Sequencing was limited to one tumor region, leaving the possibility of heterogeneity open.

Germline loops: CDR1 LNHNV, CDR2 YYDKDF (reference sequence). The CDR3 length is 15 residues. V dropped 6 bases and J dropped 5; count of bases not matched to a gene: 10. By proportion, this clone is large (0.1 to 1%). No antigen is known for it. Profiling relied on immunoSEQ multiplex PCR, and the TCRdb table lists in-frame clones only, not all of them. The sample records under 2,000 clones, 20% to 30% being singletons. The sequenced sample was normal lung tissue next to the tumor, obtained before any cancer treatment. The receptor was isolated from a male donor at least 60 years old with stage II lung adenocarcinoma. The V gene is TRBV15, the J gene TRBJ2-7, with 10 nucleotides matching TRBD1. The CDR3 DNA is TGTGCCACCAGAGATCCGGGACAGGGGATCAACGAGCAGTACTTC. It is translated as CATRDPGQGINEQYF.